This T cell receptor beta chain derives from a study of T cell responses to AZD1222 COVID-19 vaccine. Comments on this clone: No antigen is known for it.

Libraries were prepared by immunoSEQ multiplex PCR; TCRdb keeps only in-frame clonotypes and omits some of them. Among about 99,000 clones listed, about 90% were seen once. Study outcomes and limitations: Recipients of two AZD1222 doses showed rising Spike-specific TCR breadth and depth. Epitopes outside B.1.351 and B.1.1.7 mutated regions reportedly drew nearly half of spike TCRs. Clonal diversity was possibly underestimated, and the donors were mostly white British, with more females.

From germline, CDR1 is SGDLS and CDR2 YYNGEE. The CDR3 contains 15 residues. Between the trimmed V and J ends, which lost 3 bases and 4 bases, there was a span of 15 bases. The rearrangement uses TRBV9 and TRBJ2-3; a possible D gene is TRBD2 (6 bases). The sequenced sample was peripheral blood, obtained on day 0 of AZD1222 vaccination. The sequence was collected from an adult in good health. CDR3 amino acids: CASSATGDFSDTQYF. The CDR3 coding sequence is TGTGCCAGCAGCGCAACGGGGGACTTCTCAGATACGCAGTATTTT.